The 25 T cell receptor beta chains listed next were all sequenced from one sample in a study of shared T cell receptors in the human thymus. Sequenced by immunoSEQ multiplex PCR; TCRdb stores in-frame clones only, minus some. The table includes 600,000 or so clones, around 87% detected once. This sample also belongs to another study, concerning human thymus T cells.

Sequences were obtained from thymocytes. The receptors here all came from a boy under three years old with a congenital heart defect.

CDR3 protein: CASNRVGRSGETQYF. Written as DNA, the CDR3 is TGCGCCAGCAACCGCGTAGGGAGGAGCGGAGAGACCCAGTACTTC. The chain joins TRBV10-2 to TRBJ2-5; perhaps TRBD2 as D (6 bases). The CDR3 has 15 amino acids. The germline V gene has CDR1 WSHSY and CDR2 SAAADI. V dropped 7 bases and J dropped 4 bases, with 19 bases sitting between them.

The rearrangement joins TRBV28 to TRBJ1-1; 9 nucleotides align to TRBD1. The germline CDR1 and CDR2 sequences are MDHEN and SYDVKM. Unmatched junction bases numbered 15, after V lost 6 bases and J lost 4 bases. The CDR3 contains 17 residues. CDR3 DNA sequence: TGTGCCAGCAGGTGTTTTGACAGGGGGGCCGTGAGCACTGAAGCTTTCTTT. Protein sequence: CASRCFDRGAVSTEAFF.

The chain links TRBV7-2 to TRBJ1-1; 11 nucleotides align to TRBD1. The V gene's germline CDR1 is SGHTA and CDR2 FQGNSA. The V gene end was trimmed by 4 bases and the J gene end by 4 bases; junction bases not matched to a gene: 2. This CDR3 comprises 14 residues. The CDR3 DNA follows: TGTGCCAGCAGCTGGGGACAGGGGGGCACTGAAGCTTTCTTT. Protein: CASSWGQGGTEAFF.

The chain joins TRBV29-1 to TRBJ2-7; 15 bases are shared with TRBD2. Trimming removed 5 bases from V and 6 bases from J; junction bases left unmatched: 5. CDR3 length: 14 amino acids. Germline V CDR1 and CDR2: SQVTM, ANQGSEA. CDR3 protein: CSVQWTSGRGEQYF. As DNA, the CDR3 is TGCAGCGTTCAGTGGACTAGCGGGAGGGGCGAGCAGTACTTC.

The CDR3 protein is CASLIRQVNEKLFF. The CDR3 coding sequence is TGTGCCAGCCTCATTCGGCAGGTAAATGAAAAACTGTTTTTT. The rearrangement links TRBV6-1 to TRBJ1-4; D is undetermined. CDR1 is MNHNS and CDR2 is SASEGT in the germline V gene. The V end was cut by 8 bases, the J end by 5 bases, with 15 bases between. The CDR3 spans 14 residues.

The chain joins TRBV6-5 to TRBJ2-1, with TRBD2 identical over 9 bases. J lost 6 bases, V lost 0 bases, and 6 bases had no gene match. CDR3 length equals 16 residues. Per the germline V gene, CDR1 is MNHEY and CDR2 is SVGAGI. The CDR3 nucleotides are TGTGCCAGCAGTTACTCGACCAGCGGGAGGCCCAATGAGCAGTTCTTC. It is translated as CASSYSTSGRPNEQFF.

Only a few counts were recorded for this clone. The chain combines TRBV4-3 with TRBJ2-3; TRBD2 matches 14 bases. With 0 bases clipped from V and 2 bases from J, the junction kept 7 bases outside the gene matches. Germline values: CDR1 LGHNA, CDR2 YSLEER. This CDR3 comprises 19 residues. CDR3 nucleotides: TGCGCCAGCAGCCAAGATCTTGGGGGACTAGCGGGAGTCACAGATACGCAGTATTTT. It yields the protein CASSQDLGGLAGVTDTQYF.

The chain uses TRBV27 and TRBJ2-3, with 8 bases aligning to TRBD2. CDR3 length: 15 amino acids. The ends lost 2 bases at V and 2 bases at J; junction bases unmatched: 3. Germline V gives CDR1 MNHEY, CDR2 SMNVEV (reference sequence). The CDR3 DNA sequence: TGTGCCAGCAGTTTAGCGGGGGGCCACACAGATACGCAGTATTTT. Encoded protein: CASSLAGGHTDTQYF.

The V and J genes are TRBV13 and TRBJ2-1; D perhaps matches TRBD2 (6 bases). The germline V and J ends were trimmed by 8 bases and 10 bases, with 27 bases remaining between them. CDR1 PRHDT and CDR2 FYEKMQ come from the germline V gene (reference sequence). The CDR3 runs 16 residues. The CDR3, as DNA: TGTGCCAGCCGGAGGTTAGTTGTGACGGGAGAAGACGAGCAGTTCTTC. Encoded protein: CASRRLVVTGEDEQFF. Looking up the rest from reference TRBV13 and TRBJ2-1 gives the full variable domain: AAGVIQSPRHLIKEKRETATLKCYPIPRHDTVYWYQQGPGQDPQFLISFYEKMQSDKGSIPDRFSAQQFSDYHSELNMSSLELGDSALYFCASRRLVVTGEDEQFFGPGTRLTVL.

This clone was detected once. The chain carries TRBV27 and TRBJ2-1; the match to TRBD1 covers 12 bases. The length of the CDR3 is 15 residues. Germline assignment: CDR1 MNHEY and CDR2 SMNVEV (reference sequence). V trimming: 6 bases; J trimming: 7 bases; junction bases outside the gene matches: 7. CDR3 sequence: CASRGQGARLNEQFF. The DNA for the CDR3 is TGTGCCAGCAGGGGACAGGGGGCGCGCCTAAATGAGCAGTTCTTC.

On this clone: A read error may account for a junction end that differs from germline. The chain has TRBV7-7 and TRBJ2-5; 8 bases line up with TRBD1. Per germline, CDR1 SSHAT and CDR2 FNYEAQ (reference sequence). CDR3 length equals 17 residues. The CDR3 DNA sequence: TGTGCTAGCAGCTTAGGCGTCCAGGGGGCGTTGGGAGAGACCCAGTACTTC. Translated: CASSLGVQGALGETQYF.

CDR3 in amino acids: CASSLGTGGVSNQPQHF. CDR3 sequence (DNA): TGTGCCAGCAGCTTAGGGACAGGGGGCGTTAGCAATCAGCCCCAGCATTTT. This sequence joins TRBV7-8 and TRBJ1-5; 11 bases map to TRBD1. This CDR3 comprises 17 residues. Germline CDR1 reads SGHVS; CDR2 reads FQNEAQ. V lost 1 base and J lost 0; bases outside the gene matches: 2.

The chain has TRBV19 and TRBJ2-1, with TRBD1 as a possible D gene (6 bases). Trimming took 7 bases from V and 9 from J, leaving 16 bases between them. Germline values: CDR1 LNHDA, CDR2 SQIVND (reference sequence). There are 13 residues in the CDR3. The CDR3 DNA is TGTGCCAGTATGGGGGTACAGGGAAGTGAGCAGTTCTTC. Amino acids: CASMGVQGSEQFF.

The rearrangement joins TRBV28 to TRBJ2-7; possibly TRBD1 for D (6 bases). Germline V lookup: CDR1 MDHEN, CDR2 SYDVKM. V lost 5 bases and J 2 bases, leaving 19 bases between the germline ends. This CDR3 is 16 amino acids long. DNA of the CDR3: TGTGCCAGCAGTCCATACCAGAACAGGGTGACCTACGAGCAGTACTTC. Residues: CASSPYQNRVTYEQYF.

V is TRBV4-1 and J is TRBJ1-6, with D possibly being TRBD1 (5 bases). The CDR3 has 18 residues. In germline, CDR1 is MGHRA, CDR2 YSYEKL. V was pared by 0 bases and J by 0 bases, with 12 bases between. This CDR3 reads CASSQDRGGPSYNSPLHF. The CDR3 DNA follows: TGCGCCAGCAGCCAAGATCGGGGGGGACCCTCCTATAATTCACCCCTCCACTTT.

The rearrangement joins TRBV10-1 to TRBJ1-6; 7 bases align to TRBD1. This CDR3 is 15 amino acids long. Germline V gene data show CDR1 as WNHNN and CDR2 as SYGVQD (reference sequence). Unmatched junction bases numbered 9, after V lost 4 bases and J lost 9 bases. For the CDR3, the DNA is TGCGCCAGCAGTGCTGGTGTGGGACAGTCTTCACCCCTCCACTTT. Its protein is CASSAGVGQSSPLHF.

This chain's CDR3 is CASSTLGGGTGSGNTIYF. The CDR3 DNA follows: TGTGCCAGCAGCACCCTCGGGGGGGGAACAGGGAGCGGAAACACCATATATTTT. The chain couples TRBV7-6 to TRBJ1-3, with TRBD1 as a possible D gene (6 bases). The CDR3 is 18 amino acids. V lost 5 bases and J 4 bases, leaving 24 bases between the germline ends. Germline CDR1 reads SGHVS; CDR2 reads FNYEAQ.

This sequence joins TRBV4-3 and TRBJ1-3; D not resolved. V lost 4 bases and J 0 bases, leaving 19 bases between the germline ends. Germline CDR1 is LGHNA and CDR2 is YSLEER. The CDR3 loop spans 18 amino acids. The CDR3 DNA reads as TGCGCCAGCAGCCGCCTGAAGATGTTCGGGAACTCTGGAAACACCATATATTTT. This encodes CASSRLKMFGNSGNTIYF.

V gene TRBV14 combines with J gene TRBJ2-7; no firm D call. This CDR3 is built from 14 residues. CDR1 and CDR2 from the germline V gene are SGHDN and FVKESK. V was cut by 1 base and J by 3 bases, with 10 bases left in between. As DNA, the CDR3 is TGTGCCAGCAGCCAAGGGCCCCCCCTCTACGAGCAGTACTTC. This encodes CASSQGPPLYEQYF.

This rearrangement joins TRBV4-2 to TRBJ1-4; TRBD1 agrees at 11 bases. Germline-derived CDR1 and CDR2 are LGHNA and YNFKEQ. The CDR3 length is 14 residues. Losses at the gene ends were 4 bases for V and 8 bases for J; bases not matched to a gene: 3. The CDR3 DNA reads TGTGCCAGCAGCCCCGGACAGGGGGCCGAAAAACTGTTTTTT. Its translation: CASSPGQGAEKLFF.

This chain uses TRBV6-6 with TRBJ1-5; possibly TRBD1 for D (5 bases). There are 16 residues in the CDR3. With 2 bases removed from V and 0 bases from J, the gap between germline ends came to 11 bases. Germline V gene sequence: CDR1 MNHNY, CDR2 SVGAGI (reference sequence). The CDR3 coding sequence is TGTGCCAGCAGTTACGGGGCACGTACTAGCAATCAGCCCCAGCATTTT. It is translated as CASSYGARTSNQPQHF.

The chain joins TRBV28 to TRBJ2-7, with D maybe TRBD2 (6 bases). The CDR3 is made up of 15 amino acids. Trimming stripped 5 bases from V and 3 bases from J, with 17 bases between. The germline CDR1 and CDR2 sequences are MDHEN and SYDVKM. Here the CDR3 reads CASSLYGGSYYEQYF. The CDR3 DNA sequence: TGTGCCAGCAGTCTTTACGGGGGATCCTACTACGAGCAGTACTTC.

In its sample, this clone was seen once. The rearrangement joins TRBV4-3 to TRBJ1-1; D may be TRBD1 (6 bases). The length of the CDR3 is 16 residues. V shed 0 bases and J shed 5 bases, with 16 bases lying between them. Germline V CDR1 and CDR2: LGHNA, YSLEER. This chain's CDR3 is CASSQEAGQGLTEAFF. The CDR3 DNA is TGCGCCAGCAGCCAAGAAGCTGGGCAGGGGTTGACTGAAGCTTTCTTT.

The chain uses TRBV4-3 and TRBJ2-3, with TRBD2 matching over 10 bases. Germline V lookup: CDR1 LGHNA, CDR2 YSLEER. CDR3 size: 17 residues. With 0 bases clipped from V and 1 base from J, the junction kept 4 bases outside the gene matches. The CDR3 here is CASSQEVLAGGTDTQYF. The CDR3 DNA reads TGCGCCAGCAGCCAAGAAGTGCTAGCGGGGGGCACAGATACGCAGTATTTT.

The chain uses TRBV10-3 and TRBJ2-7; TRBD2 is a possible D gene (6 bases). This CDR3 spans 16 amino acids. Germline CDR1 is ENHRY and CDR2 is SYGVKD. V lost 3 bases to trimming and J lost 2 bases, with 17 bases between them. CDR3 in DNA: TGTGCCATCAGTGATTGGGGACTGCTCCTTACCTACGAGCAGTACTTC. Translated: CAISDWGLLLTYEQYF.